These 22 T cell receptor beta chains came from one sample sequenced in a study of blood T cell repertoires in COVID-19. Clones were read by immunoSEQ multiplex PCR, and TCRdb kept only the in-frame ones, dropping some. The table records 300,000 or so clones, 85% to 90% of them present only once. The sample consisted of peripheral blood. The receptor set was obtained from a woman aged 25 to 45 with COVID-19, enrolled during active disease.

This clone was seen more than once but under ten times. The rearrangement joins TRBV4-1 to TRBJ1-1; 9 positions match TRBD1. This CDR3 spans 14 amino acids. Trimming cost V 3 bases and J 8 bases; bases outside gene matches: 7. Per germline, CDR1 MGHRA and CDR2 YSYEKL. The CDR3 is CASSHPGQGMEAFF. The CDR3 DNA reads TGCGCCAGCAGCCATCCGGGACAGGGTATGGAAGCTTTCTTT.

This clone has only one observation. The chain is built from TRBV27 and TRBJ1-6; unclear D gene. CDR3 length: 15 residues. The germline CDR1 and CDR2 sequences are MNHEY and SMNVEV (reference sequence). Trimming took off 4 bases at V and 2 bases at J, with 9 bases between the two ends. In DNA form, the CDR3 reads TGTGCCAGCAGTTCTGTACTGGCCTATAATTCACCCCTCCACTTT. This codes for CASSSVLAYNSPLHF.

The CDR3 is CATSRLGQGPGAFF. In DNA, the CDR3 is TGTGCCACCAGCAGATTAGGACAGGGCCCCGGGGCTTTCTTT. J is TRBJ1-1 and V is TRBV15, with 8 positions matching TRBD1. This CDR3 is built from 14 residues. Germline CDR1 LNHNV, CDR2 YYDKDF (reference sequence). Losses at the gene ends were 2 bases for V and 11 bases for J; bases not matched to a gene: 10.

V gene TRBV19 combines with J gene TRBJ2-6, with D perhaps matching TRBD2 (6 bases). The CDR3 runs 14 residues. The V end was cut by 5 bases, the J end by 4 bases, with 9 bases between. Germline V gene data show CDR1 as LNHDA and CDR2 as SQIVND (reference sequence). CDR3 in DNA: TGTGCCAGTAGTGGAGGGCCCGGGGCCAACGTCCTGACTTTC. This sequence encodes CASSGGPGANVLTF. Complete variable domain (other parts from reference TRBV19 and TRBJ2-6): DGGITQSPKYLFRKEGQNVTLSCEQNLNHDAMYWYRQDPGQGLRLIYYSQIVNDFQKGDIAEGYSVSREKKESFPLTVTSAQKNPTAFYLCASSGGPGANVLTFGAGSRLTVL.

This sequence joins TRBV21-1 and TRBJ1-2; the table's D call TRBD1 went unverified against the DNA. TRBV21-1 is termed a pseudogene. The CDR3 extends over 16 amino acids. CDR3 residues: CASSKARQGIDYGYTF. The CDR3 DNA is TGTGCCAGCAGCAAAGCTCGACAGGGGATTGACTATGGCTACACCTTC.

CDR3 protein: CAWTSGPYQETQYF. The CDR3 bases are TGTGCCTGGACTAGCGGGCCTTACCAAGAGACCCAGTACTTC. This chain links TRBV30 with TRBJ2-5; 8 bases fit TRBD2. V shed 4 bases and J 0 bases; nucleotides not matched to a gene: 4. Per germline, CDR1 GTSNPN and CDR2 SVGIG (reference sequence). The CDR3 has 14 amino acids.

DNA of the CDR3: TGTGCCAGCAGTTACGATGCGCTAGATCAAACCTACAATGAGCAGTTCTTC. It yields the protein CASSYDALDQTYNEQFF. The chain recombines TRBV6-2 or TRBV6-3 with TRBJ2-1, with no clear D. V was trimmed by 2 bases and J by 2 bases, leaving 16 bases between them. This CDR3 has 17 residues. CDR1 and CDR2 from the germline V gene are MNHEY and SVGEGT.

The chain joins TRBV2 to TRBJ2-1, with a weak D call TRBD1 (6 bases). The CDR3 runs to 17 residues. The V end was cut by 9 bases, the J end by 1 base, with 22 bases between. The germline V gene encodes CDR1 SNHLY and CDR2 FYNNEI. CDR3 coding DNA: TGTGCCAGGGGGGCGGACTCCGGGCCCGGATCCTACAATGAGCAGTTCTTC. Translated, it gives CARGADSGPGSYNEQFF. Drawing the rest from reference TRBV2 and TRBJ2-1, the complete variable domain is EPEVTQTPSHQVTQMGQEVILRCVPISNHLYFYWYRQILGQKVEFLVSFYNNEISEKSEIFDDQFSVERPDGSNFTLKIRSTKLEDSAMYFCARGADSGPGSYNEQFFGPGTRLTVL.

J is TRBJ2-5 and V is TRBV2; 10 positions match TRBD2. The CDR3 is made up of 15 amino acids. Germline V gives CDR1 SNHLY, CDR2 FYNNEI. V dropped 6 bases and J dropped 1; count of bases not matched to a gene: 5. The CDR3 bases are TGTGCCAGCAGAGCGGGGACTAGCGCCCAAGAGACCCAGTACTTC. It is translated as CASRAGTSAQETQYF.

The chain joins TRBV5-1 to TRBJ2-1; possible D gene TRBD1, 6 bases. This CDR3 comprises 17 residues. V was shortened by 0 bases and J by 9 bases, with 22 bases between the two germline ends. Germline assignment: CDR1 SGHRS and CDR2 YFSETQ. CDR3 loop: CASSLALTGMRASEQFF. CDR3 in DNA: TGCGCCAGCAGCTTGGCCCTTACAGGGATGAGGGCCAGTGAGCAGTTCTTC.

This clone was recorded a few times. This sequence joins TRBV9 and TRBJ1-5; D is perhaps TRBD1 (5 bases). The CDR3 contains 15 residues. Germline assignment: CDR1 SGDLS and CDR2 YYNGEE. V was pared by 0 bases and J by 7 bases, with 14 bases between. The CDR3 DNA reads TGTGCCAGCAGCGTAGAAGGGACTACGGGCCAGCCCCAGCATTTT. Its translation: CASSVEGTTGQPQHF.

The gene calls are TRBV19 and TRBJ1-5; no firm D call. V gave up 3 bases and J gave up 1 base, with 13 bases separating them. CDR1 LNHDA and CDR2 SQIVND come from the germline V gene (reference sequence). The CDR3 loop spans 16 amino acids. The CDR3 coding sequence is TGTGCCAGTAGTATCTGGGGAAGAGGGAGCAATCAGCCCCAGCATTTT. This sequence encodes CASSIWGRGSNQPQHF.

The CDR3 bases are TGCGCCAGCAGCCAAGATTTGGAGCGTAGCGGGAGGGTTCCGGATACGCAGTATTTT. Its protein product is CASSQDLERSGRVPDTQYF. The chain couples TRBV4-1 to TRBJ2-3; 11 bases match TRBD2. The V segment lost 0 bases and the J segment 6 bases; nucleotides outside the gene matches: 14. Per the germline V gene, CDR1 is MGHRA and CDR2 is YSYEKL. This CDR3 region has 19 residues.

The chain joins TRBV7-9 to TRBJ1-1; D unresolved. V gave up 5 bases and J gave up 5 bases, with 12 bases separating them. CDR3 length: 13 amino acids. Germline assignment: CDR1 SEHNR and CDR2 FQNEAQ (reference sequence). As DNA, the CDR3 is TGTGCCAGCAGCCTCCGGGTTGCGACTGAAGCTTTCTTT. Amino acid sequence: CASSLRVATEAFF.

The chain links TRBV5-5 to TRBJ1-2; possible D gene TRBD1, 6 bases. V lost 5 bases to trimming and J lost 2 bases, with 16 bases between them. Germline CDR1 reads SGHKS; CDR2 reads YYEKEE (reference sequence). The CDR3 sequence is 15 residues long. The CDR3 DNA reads TGTGCCAGCAGTTACCCTAACAGGGAAAACTATGGCTACACCTTC. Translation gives CASSYPNRENYGYTF. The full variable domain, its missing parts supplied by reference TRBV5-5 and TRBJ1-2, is DAGVTQSPTHLIKTRGQQVTLRCSPISGHKSVSWYQQVLGQGPQFIFQYYEKEERGRGNFPDRFSARQFPNYSSELNVNALLLGDSALYLCASSYPNRENYGYTFGSGTRLTVV.

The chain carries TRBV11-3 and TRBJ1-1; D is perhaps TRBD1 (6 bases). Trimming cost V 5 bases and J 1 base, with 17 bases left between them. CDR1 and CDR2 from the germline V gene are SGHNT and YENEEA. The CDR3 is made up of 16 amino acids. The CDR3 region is CASSLGGGAKNTEAFF. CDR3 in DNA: TGTGCCAGCAGCCTGGGGGGGGGCGCAAAGAACACTGAAGCTTTCTTT. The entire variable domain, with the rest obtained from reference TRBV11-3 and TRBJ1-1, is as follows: EAGVVQSPRYKIIEKKQPVAFWCNPISGHNTLYWYLQNLGQGPELLIRYENEEAVDDSQLPKDRFSAERLKGVDSTLKIQPAELGDSAVYLCASSLGGGAKNTEAFFGQGTRLTVV.

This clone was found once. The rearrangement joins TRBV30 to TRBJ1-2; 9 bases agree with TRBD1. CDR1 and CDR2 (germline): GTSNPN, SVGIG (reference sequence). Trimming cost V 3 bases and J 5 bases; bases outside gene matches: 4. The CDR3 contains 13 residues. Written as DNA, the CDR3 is TGTGCCTGGAGGGTGGGACAGGGATATGGCTACACCTTC. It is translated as CAWRVGQGYGYTF.

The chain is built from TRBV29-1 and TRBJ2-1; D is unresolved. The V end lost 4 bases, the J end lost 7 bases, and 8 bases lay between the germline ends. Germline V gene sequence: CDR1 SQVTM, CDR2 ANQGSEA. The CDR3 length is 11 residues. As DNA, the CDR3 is TGCAGCGTTGTTATGAGGAATGAGCAGTTCTTC. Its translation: CSVVMRNEQFF.

CDR3 in DNA: TGTGCCAGCAGTTCCCTTACCAGGACAGGGAGGGGATCACCCCTCCACTTT. It specifies CASSSLTRTGRGSPLHF. This chain links TRBV27 with TRBJ1-6, with 8 bases that match TRBD1. Germline V gene sequence: CDR1 MNHEY, CDR2 SMNVEV (reference sequence). This CDR3 region has 17 residues. The V and J ends lost 4 bases and 10 bases, in that order; junction bases with no gene match: 15.

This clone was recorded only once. This CDR3 is CASSEKGATEAFF. DNA for the CDR3: TGTGCCAGCAGTGAAAAGGGGGCGACTGAAGCTTTCTTT. This chain joins TRBV6-4 and TRBJ1-1, with TRBD1 matching 7 bases. V gave up 3 bases and J gave up 5 bases; unmatched junction bases: 3. CDR1 and CDR2 from the germline V gene are MRHNA and SNTAGT. The CDR3 extends over 13 amino acids.

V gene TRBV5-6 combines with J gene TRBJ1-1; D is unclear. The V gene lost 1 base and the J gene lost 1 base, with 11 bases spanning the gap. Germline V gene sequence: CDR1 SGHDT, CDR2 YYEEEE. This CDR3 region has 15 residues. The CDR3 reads CASSLLNARNTEAFF. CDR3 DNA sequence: TGTGCCAGCAGCTTGTTGAACGCCAGGAACACTGAAGCTTTCTTT.

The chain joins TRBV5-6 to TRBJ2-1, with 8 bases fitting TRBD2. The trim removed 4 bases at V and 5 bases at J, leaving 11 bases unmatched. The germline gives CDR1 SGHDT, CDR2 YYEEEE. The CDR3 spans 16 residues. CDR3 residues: CASSGSGGRLDNEQFF. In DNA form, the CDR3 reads TGTGCCAGCAGCGGCTCGGGCGGGAGGTTGGACAATGAGCAGTTCTTC.